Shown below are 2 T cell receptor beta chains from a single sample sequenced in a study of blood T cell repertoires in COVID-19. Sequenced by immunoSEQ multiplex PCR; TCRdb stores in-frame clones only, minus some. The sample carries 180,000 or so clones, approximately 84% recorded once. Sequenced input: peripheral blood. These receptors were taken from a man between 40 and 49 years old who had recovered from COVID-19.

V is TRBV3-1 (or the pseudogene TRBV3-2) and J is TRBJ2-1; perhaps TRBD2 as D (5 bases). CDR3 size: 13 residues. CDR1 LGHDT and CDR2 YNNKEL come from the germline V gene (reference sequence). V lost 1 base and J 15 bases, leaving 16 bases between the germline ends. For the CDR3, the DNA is TGTGCCAGCAGCCAAGCTCTGGACTCCACACCGTTCTTC. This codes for CASSQALDSTPFF.

The chain's CDR3 is CASSQDVTGPEAFF. CDR3 DNA: TGCGCCAGCAGCCAAGATGTCACAGGGCCTGAAGCTTTCTTT. The chain has TRBV4-3 and TRBJ1-1; maybe TRBD1 (6 bases). The V gene lost 0 bases and the J gene lost 6 bases, with 11 bases spanning the gap. Germline loops: CDR1 LGHNA, CDR2 YSLEER. This CDR3 is 14 amino acids long.